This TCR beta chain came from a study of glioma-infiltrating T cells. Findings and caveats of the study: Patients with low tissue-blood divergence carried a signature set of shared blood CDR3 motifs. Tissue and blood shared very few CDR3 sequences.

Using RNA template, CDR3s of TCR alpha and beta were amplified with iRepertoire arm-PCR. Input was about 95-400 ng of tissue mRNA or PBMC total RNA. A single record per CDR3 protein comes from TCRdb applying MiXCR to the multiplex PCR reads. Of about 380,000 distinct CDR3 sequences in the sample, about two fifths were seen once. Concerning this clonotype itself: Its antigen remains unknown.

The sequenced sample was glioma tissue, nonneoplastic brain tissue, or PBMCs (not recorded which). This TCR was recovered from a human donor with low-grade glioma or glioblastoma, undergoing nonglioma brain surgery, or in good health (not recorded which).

The CDR3 DNA is TGCAGTGCCGGAAAAGGACTAGCGGGAGACAATGAGCAGTTCTTC. It encodes CSAGKGLAGDNEQFF. The rearrangement uses TRBV20-1 and TRBJ2-1, with 13 bases lining up with TRBD2. Germline values: CDR1 DFQATT, CDR2 SNEGSKA (reference sequence). This CDR3 region has 15 residues. V gave up 6 bases and J gave up 5 bases; unmatched junction bases: 7.